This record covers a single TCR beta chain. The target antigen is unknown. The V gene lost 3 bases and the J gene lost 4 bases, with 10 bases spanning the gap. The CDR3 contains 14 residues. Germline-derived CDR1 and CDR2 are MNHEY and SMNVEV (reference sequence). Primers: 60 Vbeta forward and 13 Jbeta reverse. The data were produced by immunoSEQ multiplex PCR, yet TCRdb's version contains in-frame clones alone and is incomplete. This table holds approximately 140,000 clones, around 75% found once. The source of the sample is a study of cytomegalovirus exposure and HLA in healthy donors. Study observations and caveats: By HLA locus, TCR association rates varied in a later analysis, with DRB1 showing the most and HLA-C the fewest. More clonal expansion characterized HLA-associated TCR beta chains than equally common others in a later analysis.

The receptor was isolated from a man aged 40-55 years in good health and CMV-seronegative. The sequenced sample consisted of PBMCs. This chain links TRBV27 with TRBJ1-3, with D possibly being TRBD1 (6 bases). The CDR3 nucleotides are TGTGCCAGCAGTTTCAGGGGTCCCGGAAACACCATATATTTT. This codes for CASSFRGPGNTIYF.